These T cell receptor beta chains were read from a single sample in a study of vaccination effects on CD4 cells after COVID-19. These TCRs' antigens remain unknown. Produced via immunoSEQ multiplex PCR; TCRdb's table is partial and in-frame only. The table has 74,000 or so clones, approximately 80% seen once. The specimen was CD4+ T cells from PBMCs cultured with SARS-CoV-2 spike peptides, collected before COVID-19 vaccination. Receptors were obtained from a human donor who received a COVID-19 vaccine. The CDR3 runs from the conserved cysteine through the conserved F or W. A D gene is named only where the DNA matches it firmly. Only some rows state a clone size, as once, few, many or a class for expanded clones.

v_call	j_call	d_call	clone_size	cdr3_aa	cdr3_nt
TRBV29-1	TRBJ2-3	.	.	CSVEVEDTQYF	TGCAGCGTTGAAGTAGAAGATACGCAGTATTTT
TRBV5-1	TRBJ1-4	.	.	CASGTGTADEKLFF	TGCGCCAGCGGAACCGGGACGGCCGACGAAAAACTGTTTTTT
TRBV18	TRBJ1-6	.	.	CASSPVAGGNSPLHF	TGTGCCAGCTCACCGGTGGCCGGGGGGAATTCACCCCTCCACTTT
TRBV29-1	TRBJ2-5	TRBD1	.	CSGNRGEETQYF	TGCAGCGGTAACAGGGGGGAAGAGACCCAGTACTTC
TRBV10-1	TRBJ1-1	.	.	CASSDTRDKDPNPEAFF	TGCGCCAGCAGTGATACTAGGGACAAGGATCCCAATCCTGAAGCTTTCTTT
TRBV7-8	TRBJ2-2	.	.	CASSVSGANTGELFF	TGTGCCAGCAGCGTTAGCGGAGCGAACACCGGGGAGCTGTTTTTT
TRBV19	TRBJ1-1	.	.	CASITTGRGGTEAFF	TGTGCCAGTATCACCACGGGCAGGGGCGGCACTGAAGCTTTCTTT
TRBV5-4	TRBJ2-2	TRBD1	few	CASSSPVGTGAGELFF	TGTGCCAGCAGCTCGCCCGTTGGGACAGGGGCCGGGGAGCTGTTTTTT
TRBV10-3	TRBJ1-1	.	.	CAISEATGLVTEAFF	TGTGCCATCAGTGAAGCTACAGGGTTGGTCACTGAAGCTTTCTTT
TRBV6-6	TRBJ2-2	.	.	CASRGVRGANTGELFF	TGTGCCAGCAGGGGGGTAAGGGGCGCGAACACCGGGGAGCTGTTTTTT
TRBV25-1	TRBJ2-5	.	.	CASSDLGGFRASETQYF	TGTGCCAGCAGTGATTTAGGGGGGTTCCGCGCGTCCGAGACCCAGTACTTC
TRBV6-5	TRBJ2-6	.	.	CASLVNSGANVLTF	TGTGCCAGCCTGGTTAACTCTGGGGCCAACGTCCTGACTTTC
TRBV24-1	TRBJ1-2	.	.	CAISQGTYGYTF	TGTGCCATCTCCCAGGGGACTTATGGCTACACCTTC
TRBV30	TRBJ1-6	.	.	CAWSVWKKNDNSPLHF	TGTGCCTGGAGTGTGTGGAAGAAAAACGACAATTCACCCCTCCACTTT
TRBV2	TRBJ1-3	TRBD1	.	CASNFQGEGNTIYF	TGTGCCAGCAATTTCCAGGGGGAAGGAAACACCATATATTTT
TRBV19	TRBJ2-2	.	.	CASSISAMDTGELFF	TGTGCCAGTAGTATCTCGGCGATGGACACCGGGGAGCTGTTTTTT
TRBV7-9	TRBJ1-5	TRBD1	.	CASSLGQGTQPQHF	TGTGCCAGCAGTTTAGGACAGGGGACTCAGCCCCAGCATTTT
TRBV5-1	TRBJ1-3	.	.	CASSLERAGNTIYF	TGCGCCAGCAGCTTGGAAAGGGCTGGAAACACCATATATTTT
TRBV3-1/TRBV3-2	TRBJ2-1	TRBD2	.	CACSGDGGNEQFF	TGTGCCTGTAGCGGGGATGGAGGGAATGAGCAGTTCTTC
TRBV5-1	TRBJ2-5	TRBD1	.	CASSLVTGKQETQYF	TGCGCCAGCAGCTTGGTGACAGGGAAACAAGAGACCCAGTACTTC
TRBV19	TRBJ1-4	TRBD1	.	CASQPWDRENEKLFF	TGTGCCAGTCAGCCTTGGGACAGGGAAAATGAAAAACTGTTTTTT
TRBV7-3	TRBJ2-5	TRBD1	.	CASSLTGQGETQYF	TGTGCCAGCAGCTTAACAGGACAGGGGGAGACCCAGTACTTC
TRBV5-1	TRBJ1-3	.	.	CASSLLGQISGNTIYF	TGCGCCAGCAGCTTGCTTGGACAGATATCTGGAAACACCATATATTTT
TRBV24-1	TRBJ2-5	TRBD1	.	CATSDASGTGTQETQYF	TGTGCCACCAGTGACGCCTCCGGGACAGGGACGCAAGAGACCCAGTACTTC